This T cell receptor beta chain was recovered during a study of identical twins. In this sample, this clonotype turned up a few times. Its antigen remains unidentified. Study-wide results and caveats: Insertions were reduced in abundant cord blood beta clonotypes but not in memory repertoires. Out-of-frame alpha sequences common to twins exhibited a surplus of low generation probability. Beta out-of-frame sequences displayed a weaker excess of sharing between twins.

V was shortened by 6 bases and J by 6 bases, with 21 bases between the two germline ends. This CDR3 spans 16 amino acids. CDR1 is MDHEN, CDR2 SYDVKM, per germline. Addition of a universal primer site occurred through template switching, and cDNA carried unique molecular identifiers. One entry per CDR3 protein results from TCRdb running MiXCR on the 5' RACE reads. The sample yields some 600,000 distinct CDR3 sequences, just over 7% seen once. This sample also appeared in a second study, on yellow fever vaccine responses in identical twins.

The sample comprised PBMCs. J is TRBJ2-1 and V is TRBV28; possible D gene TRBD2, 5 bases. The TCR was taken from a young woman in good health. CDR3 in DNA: TGTGCCAGCAGCAGCCCCTCTCCGGGAAGTGTCAATGAGCAGTTCTTC. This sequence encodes CASSSPSPGSVNEQFF.